This is a list of T cell receptor beta chains from one sample in a study of sequential checkpoint blockade in melanoma. TCRdb's copy holds only in-frame clones and misses some; the assay was immunoSEQ multiplex PCR. The profile covers some 26,000 clones, with 75% to 80% appearing a single time and roughly 22% taken by the ten largest. The source material was CD8+ T cells sorted from blood (inferred from file names), sampled from a patient given nivolumab and ipilimumab in sequence. These receptors originate from a human donor with melanoma. Each CDR3 is given with its conserved first and last residue. The D gene is left open where the match is weak. The size field is filled for only some rows; it gives once, few, many or a size class.

d_call: TRBD1
clone_size: medium-sized
cdr3_length: 12
j_call: TRBJ1-2
v_call: TRBV18
cdr3_nt: TGTGCCAGCTCACCGACAGGGTGGGGCTACACCTTC
cdr3_aa: CASSPTGWGYTF

d_call: -
clone_size: -
cdr3_length: 15
j_call: TRBJ2-7
v_call: TRBV7-6
cdr3_nt: TGTGCCAGCAGCTTAACCGACCTGGGAGCGAGCGAGCAGTACTTC
cdr3_aa: CASSLTDLGASEQYF

d_call: -
clone_size: once
cdr3_length: 14
j_call: TRBJ1-1
v_call: TRBV13
cdr3_nt: TGTGCCAGCAGCTTAGGCGAGTCCCAGGGAGAAGCTTTCTTT
cdr3_aa: CASSLGESQGEAFF

d_call: -
clone_size: -
cdr3_length: 13
j_call: TRBJ1-1
v_call: TRBV7-9
cdr3_nt: TGTGCCAGCAGTTTAATGCGTAACACTGAAGCTTTCTTT
cdr3_aa: CASSLMRNTEAFF

d_call: -
clone_size: -
cdr3_length: 17
j_call: TRBJ2-6
v_call: TRBV7-9
cdr3_nt: TGTGCCAGCAGCCCGCTACTTTTGCCTGCCGAGGCCAACGTCCTGACTTTC
cdr3_aa: CASSPLLLPAEANVLTF

d_call: TRBD1
clone_size: -
cdr3_length: 16
j_call: TRBJ2-1
v_call: TRBV18
cdr3_nt: TGTGCCAGCTCACCACCACGACAGGGACGAGAGAGCGAGCAGTTCTTC
cdr3_aa: CASSPPRQGRESEQFF

d_call: TRBD1
clone_size: -
cdr3_length: 14
j_call: TRBJ1-1
v_call: TRBV19
cdr3_nt: TGTGCCAGTGGCTATTCGACAGGGTTCACTGAAGCTTTCTTT
cdr3_aa: CASGYSTGFTEAFF

d_call: TRBD2
clone_size: -
cdr3_length: 13
j_call: TRBJ2-1
v_call: TRBV2
cdr3_nt: TGTGCCAGCGGGGGGACTAGTTTCAATGAGCAGTTCTTC
cdr3_aa: CASGGTSFNEQFF

d_call: TRBD2
clone_size: -
cdr3_length: 19
j_call: TRBJ2-7
v_call: TRBV4-1
cdr3_nt: TGCGCCAGCAGCCTCGACTTTCCTAGGACTAGCGGGAGCTCCTACGAGCAGTACTTC
cdr3_aa: CASSLDFPRTSGSSYEQYF

d_call: -
clone_size: -
cdr3_length: 13
j_call: TRBJ2-3
v_call: TRBV6-4
cdr3_nt: TGTGCCAGCAGTGACTCCCCCTCAGATACGCAGTATTTT
cdr3_aa: CASSDSPSDTQYF

d_call: TRBD1
clone_size: -
cdr3_length: 13
j_call: TRBJ2-7
v_call: TRBV10-3
cdr3_nt: TGTGCCATCACCGACAGGGCTCGCTACGAGCAGTACTTC
cdr3_aa: CAITDRARYEQYF

d_call: TRBD2
clone_size: -
cdr3_length: 16
j_call: TRBJ2-7
v_call: TRBV28
cdr3_nt: TGTGCCAGCAGTTCCGCCCGGGGACTACCCAGCTACGAGCAGTACTTC
cdr3_aa: CASSSARGLPSYEQYF

d_call: TRBD2
clone_size: once
cdr3_length: 18
j_call: TRBJ2-1
v_call: TRBV28
cdr3_nt: TGTGCCAGCAGTCCCCCTTTGGCGGGAGCGTCCTTCTACAATGAGCAGTTCTTC
cdr3_aa: CASSPPLAGASFYNEQFF

d_call: -
clone_size: once
cdr3_length: 17
j_call: TRBJ1-6
v_call: TRBV4-3
cdr3_nt: TGCGCCAGCAGCCAAAGCGGAGGCAACTCCTATAATTCACCCCTCCACTTT
cdr3_aa: CASSQSGGNSYNSPLHF

d_call: TRBD1
clone_size: -
cdr3_length: 17
j_call: TRBJ2-6
v_call: TRBV7-3
cdr3_nt: TGTGCCAGCAGCTCTCTCACAGGGGCGCGCGGGGCCAACGTCCTGACTTTC
cdr3_aa: CASSSLTGARGANVLTF

d_call: TRBD1
clone_size: few
cdr3_length: 15
j_call: TRBJ1-1
v_call: TRBV19
cdr3_nt: TGTGCCAGTGGGGGTGGGACAGGGGGAGACACTGAAGCTTTCTTT
cdr3_aa: CASGGGTGGDTEAFF

d_call: TRBD2
clone_size: -
cdr3_length: 17
j_call: TRBJ2-7
v_call: TRBV27
cdr3_nt: TGTGCCAGCAGTTCCTCCCCGACTAGCGGGAACTCCTACGAGCAGTACTTC
cdr3_aa: CASSSSPTSGNSYEQYF

d_call: -
clone_size: once
cdr3_length: 14
j_call: TRBJ2-2
v_call: TRBV10-2
cdr3_nt: TGCGCCAGCAATAGCGTACTGAACACCGGGGAGCTGTTTTTT
cdr3_aa: CASNSVLNTGELFF

d_call: -
clone_size: -
cdr3_length: 15
j_call: TRBJ1-5
v_call: TRBV4-3
cdr3_nt: TGCGCCAGCAGCCAAGGGTTCGAGGGGGGGCAGCCCCAGCATTTT
cdr3_aa: CASSQGFEGGQPQHF

d_call: TRBD2
clone_size: -
cdr3_length: 15
j_call: TRBJ2-7
v_call: TRBV19
cdr3_nt: TGTGCCAGTAGTTTTAGCGGGACGTCCTCCTACGAGCAGTACTTC
cdr3_aa: CASSFSGTSSYEQYF

d_call: -
clone_size: -
cdr3_length: 13
j_call: TRBJ2-7
v_call: TRBV6-5
cdr3_nt: TGTGCCAGCGATAAGGAGGGCTCCTACGAGCAGTACTTC
cdr3_aa: CASDKEGSYEQYF

d_call: -
clone_size: -
cdr3_length: 16
j_call: TRBJ2-1
v_call: TRBV4-2
cdr3_nt: TGTGCCAGCAGCCCCGGGACTCTCGGCTCCTACAATGAGCAGTTCTTC
cdr3_aa: CASSPGTLGSYNEQFF

d_call: -
clone_size: few
cdr3_length: 15
j_call: TRBJ1-1
v_call: TRBV27
cdr3_nt: TGTGCCAGCAGTTTAGGGGGAGGGGCGGACACTGAAGCTTTCTTT
cdr3_aa: CASSLGGGADTEAFF

d_call: TRBD1
clone_size: few
cdr3_length: 15
j_call: TRBJ2-1
v_call: TRBV19
cdr3_nt: TGTGCCAGTAGTTTAGGGACAGGCTCCTACAATGAGCAGTTCTTC
cdr3_aa: CASSLGTGSYNEQFF

d_call: TRBD2
clone_size: -
cdr3_length: 16
j_call: TRBJ2-5
v_call: TRBV29-1
cdr3_nt: TGCAGCGCCATAGGACGCGGGAGAAGGAATCAAGAGACCCAGTACTTC
cdr3_aa: CSAIGRGRRNQETQYF

d_call: TRBD2
clone_size: -
cdr3_length: 16
j_call: TRBJ2-1
v_call: TRBV4-3
cdr3_nt: TGCGCCAGCAGCCAAGCCGCCGGGAGCGGGGACAATGAGCAGTTCTTC
cdr3_aa: CASSQAAGSGDNEQFF

d_call: -
clone_size: -
cdr3_length: 16
j_call: TRBJ2-7
v_call: TRBV9
cdr3_nt: TGTGCCAGCAGCCCCGTTCCCACAGGGTTTCCCTACGAGCAGTACTTC
cdr3_aa: CASSPVPTGFPYEQYF

d_call: -
clone_size: few
cdr3_length: 15
j_call: TRBJ2-7
v_call: TRBV2
cdr3_nt: TGTGCCAGCAGTTCCCCGGGATTCCTTACCTACGAGCAGTACTTC
cdr3_aa: CASSSPGFLTYEQYF

d_call: TRBD2
clone_size: -
cdr3_length: 15
j_call: TRBJ2-1
v_call: TRBV10-3
cdr3_nt: TGTGCCATCAGTGAGATGCTAGCGGATAACAATGAGCAGTTCTTC
cdr3_aa: CAISEMLADNNEQFF

d_call: -
clone_size: -
cdr3_length: 17
j_call: TRBJ1-1
v_call: TRBV15
cdr3_nt: TGTGCCACCAGCAGAGACCTACACTGGTCCGCCCCCGGGGAAGCTTTCTTT
cdr3_aa: CATSRDLHWSAPGEAFF

d_call: TRBD1
clone_size: once
cdr3_length: 15
j_call: TRBJ1-1
v_call: TRBV2
cdr3_nt: TGTGCCAGCAGTACTGGACAGGGGGCGAGCACTGAAGCTTTCTTT
cdr3_aa: CASSTGQGASTEAFF

d_call: TRBD2
clone_size: -
cdr3_length: 15
j_call: TRBJ2-1
v_call: TRBV7-9
cdr3_nt: TGTGCCAGCAGCTTTACGGGACTAGCCCACAATGAGCAGTTCTTC
cdr3_aa: CASSFTGLAHNEQFF

d_call: -
clone_size: few
cdr3_length: 15
j_call: TRBJ2-7
v_call: TRBV10-3
cdr3_nt: TGTGCCATCAGTACTAGTTCCCCTAGCTCCTACGAGCAGTACTTC
cdr3_aa: CAISTSSPSSYEQYF

d_call: -
clone_size: -
cdr3_length: 16
j_call: TRBJ2-2
v_call: TRBV6-5
cdr3_nt: TGTGCCAGCAGTTACTCGATCCCTCACAGTCCCGGGGAGCTGTTTTTT
cdr3_aa: CASSYSIPHSPGELFF

d_call: -
clone_size: -
cdr3_length: 13
j_call: TRBJ1-1
v_call: TRBV12-5
cdr3_nt: TGTGCTAGTGCCCCCGGGACAACCACTGAAGCTTTCTTT
cdr3_aa: CASAPGTTTEAFF

d_call: -
clone_size: once
cdr3_length: 13
j_call: TRBJ1-2
v_call: TRBV5-1
cdr3_nt: TGCGCCAGCAGCTTTCTCGCAGGGGTCGGCTACACCTTC
cdr3_aa: CASSFLAGVGYTF

d_call: TRBD1
clone_size: -
cdr3_length: 15
j_call: TRBJ2-7
v_call: TRBV5-6
cdr3_nt: TGTGCCAGCAGCCCGAACGGACAGGGCACCGACGAGCAGTACTTC
cdr3_aa: CASSPNGQGTDEQYF

d_call: TRBD2
clone_size: -
cdr3_length: 16
j_call: TRBJ2-1
v_call: TRBV15
cdr3_nt: TGTGCCACCAGCAGAGAGGGCGGCGGGAGCTACAATGAGCAGTTCTTC
cdr3_aa: CATSREGGGSYNEQFF

d_call: -
clone_size: -
cdr3_length: 14
j_call: TRBJ1-1
v_call: TRBV5-6
cdr3_nt: TGTGCCAGCAGCCCGGGGCTCGGGGGAACTGAAGCTTTCTTT
cdr3_aa: CASSPGLGGTEAFF

d_call: -
clone_size: -
cdr3_length: 16
j_call: TRBJ2-4
v_call: TRBV28
cdr3_nt: TGTGCCAGCAGACAGGACACGGCCGCGACCAAAAACATTCAGTACTTC
cdr3_aa: CASRQDTAATKNIQYF

d_call: TRBD2
clone_size: -
cdr3_length: 15
j_call: TRBJ2-7
v_call: TRBV7-9
cdr3_nt: TGTGCCAGCAGCGCGGGGACTAGCGGGGGCTACGAGCAGTACTTC
cdr3_aa: CASSAGTSGGYEQYF

d_call: TRBD2
clone_size: once
cdr3_length: 16
j_call: TRBJ2-1
v_call: TRBV6-6
cdr3_nt: TGTGCCAGCAGTTACATTAGCGGGAGTATCTACAATGAGCAGTTCTTC
cdr3_aa: CASSYISGSIYNEQFF

d_call: TRBD1
clone_size: -
cdr3_length: 15
j_call: TRBJ1-2
v_call: TRBV5-1
cdr3_nt: TGCGCCAGCAGCTCACCTGGGACAGGGCCGGGGGGCTACACCTTC
cdr3_aa: CASSSPGTGPGGYTF